The 29 T cell receptor beta chains below were found in one sample sequenced in a study of cytomegalovirus exposure and HLA in healthy donors. PCR employed 60 Vbeta and 13 Jbeta primers. The table came from immunoSEQ multiplex PCR; TCRdb's copy has only in-frame clones and leaves some out. The table lists 150,000 to 200,000 clones, around 83% of them singletons. The sample taken for sequencing was PBMCs. These receptors came from a man between 45 and 60 years old in good health and CMV-seropositive.

V gene TRBV7-2 combines with J gene TRBJ2-4; 8 positions match TRBD2. The germline gives CDR1 SGHTA, CDR2 FQGNSA. V dropped 4 bases and J dropped 8; count of bases not matched to a gene: 4. The CDR3 extends over 13 amino acids. In nucleotides, the CDR3 is TGTGCCAGCAGCTACGGGGGGGGAGACATTCAGTACTTC. This translates into CASSYGGGDIQYF.

The chain combines TRBV6-1 with TRBJ1-1, with TRBD1 identical over 7 bases. The CDR3 runs 14 residues. Germline V lookup: CDR1 MNHNS, CDR2 SASEGT. Trimming cost V 6 bases and J 10 bases; bases outside gene matches: 14. CDR3 DNA: TGTGCCAGCAGGTCGGGACAGATATTGAAGGTAGCTTTCTTT. Translation: CASRSGQILKVAFF.

The CDR3 DNA reads TGCAGCGTTGTCAGAGAGACCCAGTACTTC. Residues: CSVVRETQYF. The chain carries TRBV29-1 and TRBJ2-5, with no clear D. CDR3 size: 10 residues. V lost 4 bases, J lost 4 bases, and 4 bases lay in between. CDR1 is SQVTM, CDR2 ANQGSEA, per germline.

V gene TRBV7-9 combines with J gene TRBJ2-3; 12 nucleotides line up with TRBD2. Germline V gene data show CDR1 as SEHNR and CDR2 as FQNEAQ (reference sequence). This CDR3 contains 17 residues. V was pared by 3 bases and J by 6 bases, with 10 bases of the junction left unmatched. The DNA for the CDR3 is TGTGCCAGCAGCTTCCCTGGACTAGCGGGATCGGCGGATACGCAGTATTTT. Protein: CASSFPGLAGSADTQYF.

The rearrangement joins TRBV10-1 to TRBJ2-1, with TRBD2 matching 8 bases. Trimming at V came to 4 bases and at J to 8 bases, leaving 10 bases not matched to a gene. Germline V gives CDR1 WNHNN, CDR2 SYGVQD (reference sequence). This CDR3 spans 15 amino acids. Here the CDR3 DNA reads TGCGCCAGCAGTGCTGACGGGAGGGCCGAGGATGAGCAGTTCTTC. It yields the protein CASSADGRAEDEQFF.

CDR3 sequence (DNA): TGTGCCAGCAGCTTCCCAGCGAACTATCCCTACAATGAGCAGTTCTTC. This gives the protein CASSFPANYPYNEQFF. The chain is built from TRBV7-2 and TRBJ2-1; D is undetermined. The germline V and J ends were trimmed by 3 bases and 2 bases, with 14 bases remaining between them. The CDR3 is 16 amino acids. Germline-derived CDR1 and CDR2 are SGHTA and FQGNSA.

This sequence joins TRBV7-2 and TRBJ1-2; no clear D gene. CDR1 and CDR2 from the germline V gene are SGHTA and FQGNSA. V dropped 4 bases and J dropped 4 bases, with 16 bases sitting between them. The CDR3 sequence is 15 residues long. CDR3 sequence reads: CASSSSGGEGYGYTF. Written as DNA, the CDR3 is TGTGCCAGCAGCTCGTCGGGCGGGGAGGGCTATGGCTACACCTTC.

V usage is TRBV7-6 and J usage is TRBJ1-1, with a possible D match to TRBD1 (6 bases). CDR1 is SGHVS, CDR2 FNYEAQ, per germline. V was trimmed by 0 bases and J by 6 bases, leaving 14 bases between them. This CDR3 is built from 15 residues. This chain's CDR3 is CASSLAAGEGSEAFF. The CDR3 DNA reads TGTGCCAGCAGCTTAGCGGCAGGGGAAGGTTCTGAAGCTTTCTTT.

The V and J genes are TRBV14 and TRBJ1-3; 12 bases agree with TRBD1. Germline CDR1 reads SGHDN; CDR2 reads FVKESK. There are 15 residues in the CDR3. The J segment lost 4 bases and the V segment lost 4 bases, leaving 2 bases of the junction unmatched. The DNA for the CDR3 is TGTGCCAGCAGCCCGGGACAGGGGGCCGGAAACACCATATATTTT. Protein sequence: CASSPGQGAGNTIYF.

The chain recombines TRBV30 with TRBJ1-1; tentatively, D is TRBD1 (6 bases). Trimming left V 3 bases short and J 0 bases short, with 8 bases between. The CDR3 runs to 13 residues. Germline V gives CDR1 GTSNPN, CDR2 SVGIG (reference sequence). The CDR3 reads CAWRGQLNTEAFF. The DNA of the CDR3 is TGTGCCTGGAGAGGACAGTTGAACACTGAAGCTTTCTTT.

The chain links TRBV9 to TRBJ1-3, with D possibly being TRBD1 (5 bases). V was shortened by 2 bases and J by 0 bases, with 9 bases between the two germline ends. The CDR3 consists of 15 residues. Per the germline V gene, CDR1 is SGDLS and CDR2 is YYNGEE. The DNA for the CDR3 is TGTGCCAGCAGCGTGGGGGGGGGCTCTGGAAACACCATATATTTT. It codes for CASSVGGGSGNTIYF.

V is TRBV30 and J is TRBJ2-5; maybe TRBD1 (7 bases). Germline V gene sequence: CDR1 GTSNPN, CDR2 SVGIG (reference sequence). The CDR3 is 16 amino acids. V lost 0 bases to trimming and J lost 2 bases, with 16 bases between them. This CDR3 is CAWSVQGSSGQETQYF. The CDR3 region has the DNA TGTGCCTGGAGTGTACAGGGGTCGAGCGGGCAAGAGACCCAGTACTTC.

The CDR3 nucleotides read TGCGCCAGCAGCGGGGGACAGGGGCACTACGAGCAGTACTTC. It translates to CASSGGQGHYEQYF. The chain couples TRBV5-1 to TRBJ2-7, with 10 bases identical to TRBD1. The germline V gene has CDR1 SGHRS and CDR2 YFSETQ. After removal of 4 bases from V and 3 bases from J, the junction contained 4 bases not matched to a gene. CDR3 length: 14 residues.

The chain combines TRBV19 with TRBJ2-7; TRBD1 is a possible D gene (6 bases). V lost 7 bases, J lost 2 bases, and 18 bases lay in between. Germline V gene data show CDR1 as LNHDA and CDR2 as SQIVND (reference sequence). This CDR3 region has 15 residues. Here the CDR3 reads CASKGTGTGTYEQYF. CDR3 sequence (DNA): TGTGCCAGTAAGGGGACCGGAACAGGGACCTACGAGCAGTACTTC.

This sequence joins TRBV30 and TRBJ2-1; 8 positions match TRBD1. The junction had 8 bases not matched to a gene; V was cut back by 3 bases and J by 10 bases. Germline CDR1 GTSNPN, CDR2 SVGIG (reference sequence). The CDR3 has 13 residues. The CDR3 protein is CAWSPQGVGEQFF. The CDR3 nucleotides read TGTGCCTGGAGCCCACAGGGGGTCGGGGAGCAGTTCTTC.

V usage is TRBV7-3 and J usage is TRBJ1-6; TRBD1 agrees at 7 bases. With 0 bases clipped from V and 7 bases from J, the junction kept 3 bases outside the gene matches. Germline assignment: CDR1 SGHTA and CDR2 FQGTGA. The CDR3 is 15 residues long. The CDR3 reads CASSLTAGGNSPLHF. For the CDR3, the DNA is TGTGCCAGCAGCTTAACAGCAGGGGGAAATTCACCCCTCCACTTT.

There are a few counts of this clone. The rearrangement links TRBV13 to TRBJ1-6; D uncertain. The CDR3 runs to 14 residues. The germline CDR1 and CDR2 sequences are PRHDT and FYEKMQ (reference sequence). The V end was cut by 3 bases, the J end by 7 bases, with 10 bases between. CDR3 region: CASSFRGPNSPLHF. Written as DNA, the CDR3 is TGTGCCAGCAGCTTTCGCGGCCCCAATTCACCCCTCCACTTT.

J is TRBJ1-5 and V is TRBV6-5; D gene ambiguous. V was shortened by 0 bases and J by 4 bases, with 10 bases between the two germline ends. CDR1 MNHEY and CDR2 SVGAGI come from the germline V gene. CDR3 length equals 15 residues. The CDR3 sequence is CASSYSMGRNQPQHF. CDR3 DNA sequence: TGTGCCAGCAGTTACTCGATGGGGAGAAATCAGCCCCAGCATTTT.

Details on this clone: Sequence at one end of the junction differs from germline and may be a read error. The J gene is TRBJ1-3, the V gene TRBV9; 11 nucleotides align to TRBD1. Germline V CDR1 and CDR2: SGDLS, YYNGEE. This CDR3 is built from 15 residues. This CDR3 is CASSAGTGGGNTIYF. The CDR3, as DNA: TGTGCCAGTAGCGCCGGGACAGGGGGAGGTAACACCATATATTTT.

This chain's CDR3 is CASSIGQGAPLMNTEAFF. As DNA, the CDR3 is TGTGCCAGTAGTATAGGACAGGGGGCCCCCTTAATGAACACTGAAGCTTTCTTT. The chain combines TRBV19 with TRBJ1-1, with 10 bases identical to TRBD1. After removal of 1 base from V and 0 bases from J, the junction contained 8 bases not matched to a gene. The CDR3 is made up of 18 amino acids. CDR1 is LNHDA and CDR2 is SQIVND in the germline V gene (reference sequence).

The V and J genes are TRBV9 and TRBJ2-5, with TRBD1 as a possible D gene (6 bases). The V gene lost 7 bases and the J gene lost 1 base, with 14 bases spanning the gap. The CDR3 spans 14 residues. Germline V gene sequence: CDR1 SGDLS, CDR2 YYNGEE. The CDR3 coding sequence is TGTGCCAGCGGGGGCGGTGGACTCCAAGAGACCCAGTACTTC. This sequence encodes CASGGGGLQETQYF.

This sequence joins TRBV7-3 and TRBJ1-1; D gene unclear. V was pared by 2 bases and J by 4 bases, with 11 bases between. From germline, CDR1 is SGHTA and CDR2 FQGTGA. CDR3 length: 14 residues. CDR3 sequence: CASSLVSGSTEAFF. The CDR3 coding sequence is TGTGCCAGCAGCTTAGTGTCGGGTAGCACTGAAGCTTTCTTT.

With respect to this clone: The sample has other DNA sequences that encode this CDR3 too. The J gene is TRBJ2-7, the V gene TRBV29-1; 8 bases align to TRBD2. CDR3 length: 12 amino acids. Germline lookup yields CDR1 SQVTM and CDR2 ANQGSEA. Trimming removed 5 bases from V and 1 base from J; junction bases left unmatched: 1. This chain's CDR3 is CSVTSGSYEQYF. CDR3 DNA: TGCAGCGTTACTAGCGGATCCTACGAGCAGTACTTC.

The rearrangement joins TRBV13 to TRBJ1-2; 9 bases match TRBD1. The V segment lost 6 bases and the J segment 2 bases; nucleotides outside the gene matches: 13. Germline V gives CDR1 PRHDT, CDR2 FYEKMQ (reference sequence). This CDR3 contains 17 residues. DNA of the CDR3: TGTGCCAGCAGACCGCCCCCGACGACAGGGGGGAACTATGGCTACACCTTC. Translating gives CASRPPPTTGGNYGYTF. Complete variable domain (other parts from reference TRBV13 and TRBJ1-2): AAGVIQSPRHLIKEKRETATLKCYPIPRHDTVYWYQQGPGQDPQFLISFYEKMQSDKGSIPDRFSAQQFSDYHSELNMSSLELGDSALYFCASRPPPTTGGNYGYTFGSGTRLTVV.

The V and J genes are TRBV4-1 and TRBJ2-1; the D is unclear. V was cut by 1 base and J by 8 bases, with 6 bases left in between. The CDR3 sequence is 12 residues long. Germline CDR1 reads MGHRA; CDR2 reads YSYEKL. The CDR3 reads CASSQASDEQFF. The CDR3 DNA reads as TGCGCCAGCAGCCAAGCTTCTGATGAGCAGTTCTTC.

This chain's CDR3 is CASSQVAGSSYNSPLHF. The CDR3 DNA sequence: TGCGCCAGCAGCCAAGTAGCGGGAAGCTCCTATAATTCACCCCTCCACTTT. This sequence joins TRBV4-1 and TRBJ1-6; no definite D call. V was pared by 1 base and J by 0 bases, with 10 bases between. Germline V gene sequence: CDR1 MGHRA, CDR2 YSYEKL. The CDR3 extends over 17 amino acids.

The V and J genes are TRBV11-3 and TRBJ1-5, with TRBD1 as a possible D gene (5 bases). Germline CDR1 SGHNT, CDR2 YENEEA. The CDR3 covers 14 residues. The V gene lost 3 bases and the J gene lost 6 bases, with 12 bases spanning the gap. This CDR3 reads CASSFAGIPQPQHF. DNA for the CDR3: TGTGCCAGCAGCTTTGCAGGGATTCCTCAGCCCCAGCATTTT.

The chain has TRBV5-1 and TRBJ1-1, with D possibly being TRBD1 (6 bases). The CDR3 sequence is 15 residues long. Germline V gene sequence: CDR1 SGHRS, CDR2 YFSETQ. The germline V and J ends were trimmed by 5 bases and 4 bases, with 18 bases remaining between them. CDR3 amino acids: CASRGLKGGVTEAFF. DNA for the CDR3: TGCGCCAGCAGGGGGCTGAAAGGGGGGGTCACTGAAGCTTTCTTT.

The rearrangement uses TRBV7-9 and TRBJ2-1; 7 bases match TRBD1. CDR1 is SEHNR and CDR2 is FQNEAQ in the germline V gene (reference sequence). The CDR3 is 14 amino acids. For the CDR3, the DNA is TGTTCCGGGATACAGGGGAGCTCCTACAATGAGCAGTTCTTC. Its protein product is CSGIQGSSYNEQFF.